This TCR beta chain was captured in a study of cytomegalovirus exposure and HLA in healthy donors. This PCR relied on a set of 60 Vbeta primers and 13 Jbeta primers. Using immunoSEQ multiplex PCR, the repertoire was profiled, and TCRdb retains in-frame clones only, with some absent. The sample records approximately 100,000 clones, 64% being singletons. Trimming took 6 bases from V and 2 from J; bases not matched to a gene: 5. In germline, CDR1 is KGHSH, CDR2 LQKENI. The CDR3 totals 15 residues. As concerns this clone: What it recognizes is unknown.

The study, taken as a whole, reports: Accurate predictions that matched the HLA-A and HLA-B alleles of most subjects were reportedly made from TCR beta sequences. At a 0.05 false discovery rate, a later analysis found about 17,000 TCR beta sequences to be associated with HLA alleles. Solely CMV serostatus was available to characterize immune exposure. Later analysis demonstrated an association between a missense DCLRE1C variant and TCR beta V- and J-gene trimming.

The rearrangement joins TRBV18 to TRBJ2-5; 11 bases are a match to TRBD2. The sample consisted of PBMCs. This TCR was sampled from a man between 60 and 75 years old in good health and CMV-seronegative. CDR3 amino acids: CASSQTSGRQETQYF. In DNA, the CDR3 is TGTGCCAGCTCGCAAACTAGCGGGAGACAAGAGACCCAGTACTTC. The full variable domain, completed using reference TRBV18 and TRBJ2-5, is NAGVMQNPRHLVRRRGQEARLRCSPMKGHSHVYWYRQLPEEGLKFMVYLQKENIIDESGMPKERFSAEFPKEGPSILRIQQVVRGDSAAYFCASSQTSGRQETQYFGPGTRLLVL.